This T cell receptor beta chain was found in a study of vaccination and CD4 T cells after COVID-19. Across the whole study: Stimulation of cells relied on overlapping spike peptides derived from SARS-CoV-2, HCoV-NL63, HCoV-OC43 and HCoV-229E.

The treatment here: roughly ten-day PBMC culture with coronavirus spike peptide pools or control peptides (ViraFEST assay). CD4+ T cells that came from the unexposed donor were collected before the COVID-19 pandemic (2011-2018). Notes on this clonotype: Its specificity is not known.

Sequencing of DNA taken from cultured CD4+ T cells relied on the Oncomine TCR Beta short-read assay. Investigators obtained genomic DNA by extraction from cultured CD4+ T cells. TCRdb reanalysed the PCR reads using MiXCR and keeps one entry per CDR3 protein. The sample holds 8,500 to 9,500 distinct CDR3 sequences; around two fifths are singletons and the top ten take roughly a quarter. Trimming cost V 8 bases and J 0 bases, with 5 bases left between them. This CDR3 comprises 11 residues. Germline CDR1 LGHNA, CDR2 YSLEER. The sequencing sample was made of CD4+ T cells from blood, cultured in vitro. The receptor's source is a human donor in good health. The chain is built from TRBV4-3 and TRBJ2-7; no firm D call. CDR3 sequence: CASALSYEQYF. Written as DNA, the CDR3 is TGCGCCAGCGCCCTCTCCTACGAGCAGTACTTC.